These T cell receptor beta chains were read from a single sample in a study of blood T cell repertoires in COVID-19. Here immunoSEQ multiplex PCR was the method, and the copy in TCRdb shows in-frame clones only, minus some. The table lists 90,000 or so clones, more than 70% of them singletons. The sample was peripheral blood. Source of these receptors: a man aged 50 to 60 with active COVID-19. CDR3s include the opening cysteine and the closing phenylalanine or tryptophan. D genes are given only for firm matches. Only some rows state a clone size, as once, few, many or a class for expanded clones.

v_call: TRBV14
j_call: TRBJ1-2
d_call: -
clone_size: -
cdr3_aa: CASSQDIGAGGYTF
cdr3_nt: TGTGCCAGCAGCCAAGATATTGGGGCAGGCGGCTACACCTTC

v_call: TRBV7-8
j_call: TRBJ2-1
d_call: TRBD2
clone_size: -
cdr3_aa: CASSLAVPSSGSRNEQFF
cdr3_nt: TGTGCCAGCAGCTTAGCTGTACCCTCTAGCGGGAGCAGGAATGAGCAGTTCTTC

v_call: TRBV7-9
j_call: TRBJ1-2
d_call: -
clone_size: -
cdr3_aa: CASSPDPINSGYTF
cdr3_nt: TGTGCCAGCAGCCCTGATCCCATCAATAGTGGCTACACCTTC

v_call: TRBV7-9
j_call: TRBJ2-3
d_call: TRBD1
clone_size: -
cdr3_aa: CASSLSGQGPTDTQYF
cdr3_nt: TGTGCCAGCAGCTTATCGGGACAGGGACCCACAGATACGCAGTATTTT

v_call: TRBV9
j_call: TRBJ2-7
d_call: -
clone_size: -
cdr3_aa: CASSVGDLISYEQYF
cdr3_nt: TGTGCCAGCAGCGTAGGGGACTTGATCTCCTACGAGCAGTACTTC

v_call: TRBV30
j_call: TRBJ2-5
d_call: TRBD2
clone_size: -
cdr3_aa: CALAGVFQETQYF
cdr3_nt: TGTGCACTAGCGGGGGTTTTCCAAGAGACCCAGTACTTC

v_call: TRBV6-5
j_call: TRBJ1-2
d_call: -
clone_size: -
cdr3_aa: CASSYSPDSAPDGYTF
cdr3_nt: TGTGCCAGCAGTTACTCGCCGGACAGCGCCCCGGATGGCTACACCTTC

v_call: TRBV6-6
j_call: TRBJ1-2
d_call: TRBD1
clone_size: once
cdr3_aa: CASSSSLMDRIVKGASYGYTF
cdr3_nt: TGTGCCAGCAGCTCCTCGTTGATGGACAGGATCGTAAAGGGGGCCTCCTATGGCTACACCTTC

v_call: TRBV6-6
j_call: TRBJ1-4
d_call: -
clone_size: -
cdr3_aa: CASSYVVVATNEKLFF
cdr3_nt: TGTGCCAGCAGTTACGTGGTAGTTGCAACTAATGAAAAACTGTTTTTT

v_call: TRBV27
j_call: TRBJ1-2
d_call: TRBD1
clone_size: once
cdr3_aa: CASSPDRDYGYTF
cdr3_nt: TGTGCCAGCAGCCCGGACAGGGACTATGGCTACACCTTC

v_call: TRBV30
j_call: TRBJ2-7
d_call: TRBD2
clone_size: -
cdr3_aa: CAWERTSGNFPQYF
cdr3_nt: TGTGCCTGGGAAAGGACTAGCGGGAACTTTCCGCAGTACTTC

v_call: TRBV18
j_call: TRBJ2-7
d_call: TRBD1
clone_size: -
cdr3_aa: CASSPADRVPYF
cdr3_nt: TGTGCCAGCTCACCGGCCGACAGGGTCCCCTACTTC

v_call: TRBV5-5
j_call: TRBJ2-7
d_call: -
clone_size: -
cdr3_aa: CASSLEAWSYEQYF
cdr3_nt: TGTGCCAGCAGCTTGGAGGCGTGGAGCTACGAGCAGTACTTC

v_call: TRBV30
j_call: TRBJ1-1
d_call: -
clone_size: -
cdr3_aa: CAWSGRTAMNTEAFF
cdr3_nt: TGTGCCTGGAGTGGCAGGACAGCGATGAACACTGAAGCTTTCTTT

v_call: TRBV13
j_call: TRBJ2-6
d_call: -
clone_size: -
cdr3_aa: CASSPPSGANVLTF
cdr3_nt: TGTGCCAGCAGCCCCCCATCTGGGGCCAACGTCCTGACTTTC

v_call: TRBV7-9
j_call: TRBJ1-5
d_call: TRBD1
clone_size: -
cdr3_aa: CASSLSGTHRGGNQPQHF
cdr3_nt: TGTGCCAGCAGCCTCTCGGGGACCCACAGGGGTGGCAATCAGCCCCAGCATTTT

v_call: TRBV9
j_call: TRBJ2-7
d_call: -
clone_size: -
cdr3_aa: CASSQRGGLGEQYF
cdr3_nt: TGTGCCAGCAGCCAGAGGGGGGGCCTCGGGGAGCAGTACTTC

v_call: TRBV29-1
j_call: TRBJ2-3
d_call: TRBD1
clone_size: -
cdr3_aa: CSAGQGGTDTQYF
cdr3_nt: TGCAGCGCCGGACAGGGGGGCACAGATACGCAGTATTTT

v_call: TRBV5-6
j_call: TRBJ1-6
d_call: TRBD1
clone_size: -
cdr3_aa: CASSWTGNNSPLHF
cdr3_nt: TGTGCCAGCAGCTGGACAGGGAATAATTCACCCCTCCACTTT

v_call: TRBV2
j_call: TRBJ2-7
d_call: TRBD2
clone_size: few
cdr3_aa: CAREDGTGSYEQYF
cdr3_nt: TGTGCCCGGGAGGATGGGACGGGCTCCTACGAGCAGTACTTC

v_call: TRBV28
j_call: TRBJ2-7
d_call: TRBD2
clone_size: -
cdr3_aa: CASSWVAGTYEQYF
cdr3_nt: TGTGCCAGCAGTTGGGTAGCGGGAACCTACGAGCAGTACTTC

v_call: TRBV5-4
j_call: TRBJ1-6
d_call: -
clone_size: -
cdr3_aa: CASTTGNIDSPLHF
cdr3_nt: TGTGCCAGCACTACAGGGAATATCGATTCACCCCTCCACTTT

v_call: TRBV5-1
j_call: TRBJ2-3
d_call: TRBD2
clone_size: -
cdr3_aa: CASSLTSGGADTQYF
cdr3_nt: TGCGCCAGCAGCTTGACTAGCGGGGGGGCAGATACGCAGTATTTT

v_call: TRBV7-6
j_call: TRBJ2-1
d_call: -
clone_size: -
cdr3_aa: CASSLTRDNEQFF
cdr3_nt: TGTGCCAGCAGCTTAACCCGCGACAATGAGCAGTTCTTC

v_call: TRBV27
j_call: TRBJ2-4
d_call: TRBD2
clone_size: few
cdr3_aa: CASSFLETSGDIQYF
cdr3_nt: TGTGCCAGCAGTTTCCTCGAGACTAGCGGAGACATTCAGTACTTC

v_call: TRBV7-9
j_call: TRBJ2-1
d_call: TRBD2
clone_size: few
cdr3_aa: CASSWGLAGGPDEQFF
cdr3_nt: TGTGCCAGCAGCTGGGGACTAGCGGGAGGGCCCGATGAGCAGTTCTTC

v_call: TRBV2
j_call: TRBJ1-1
d_call: -
clone_size: many
cdr3_aa: CASSGGPGTEAFF
cdr3_nt: TGTGCCAGCAGTGGGGGGCCGGGCACTGAAGCTTTCTTT

v_call: TRBV3-1/TRBV3-2
j_call: TRBJ1-5
d_call: TRBD1
clone_size: -
cdr3_aa: CASSPQRQGEEKQPQHF
cdr3_nt: TGTGCCAGCAGCCCCCAAAGACAGGGTGAGGAGAAACAGCCCCAGCATTTT

v_call: TRBV23-1
j_call: TRBJ2-6
d_call: -
clone_size: -
cdr3_aa: CASSQSGPISGANVLTF
cdr3_nt: TGCGCCAGCAGTCAATCGGGCCCCATCTCTGGGGCCAACGTCCTGACTTTC

v_call: TRBV5-1
j_call: TRBJ1-2
d_call: TRBD1
clone_size: -
cdr3_aa: CASSLDGQGPYGYTF
cdr3_nt: TGCGCCAGCAGCTTGGACGGACAGGGACCCTATGGCTACACCTTC

v_call: TRBV7-2
j_call: TRBJ2-5
d_call: TRBD2
clone_size: -
cdr3_aa: CASSLATSGSQTQYF
cdr3_nt: TGTGCCAGCAGCTTAGCAACTAGCGGGAGTCAGACCCAGTACTTC

v_call: TRBV27
j_call: TRBJ2-7
d_call: TRBD1
clone_size: few
cdr3_aa: CASSDRDPSYEQYF
cdr3_nt: TGTGCCAGCAGCGACAGGGATCCTTCCTACGAGCAGTACTTC

v_call: TRBV5-6
j_call: TRBJ1-1
d_call: TRBD1
clone_size: once
cdr3_aa: CASSLGTGNEAFF
cdr3_nt: TGTGCCAGCAGCTTGGGGACAGGGAATGAAGCTTTCTTT

v_call: TRBV15
j_call: TRBJ2-3
d_call: TRBD1
clone_size: few
cdr3_aa: CATSRPGQESDTQYF
cdr3_nt: TGTGCCACCAGCAGACCCGGACAGGAATCAGATACGCAGTATTTT

v_call: TRBV10-3
j_call: TRBJ1-5
d_call: -
clone_size: -
cdr3_aa: CAISPQAMGNQPQHF
cdr3_nt: TGTGCCATCAGCCCCCAAGCAATGGGCAATCAGCCCCAGCATTTT

v_call: TRBV28
j_call: TRBJ1-5
d_call: TRBD1
clone_size: -
cdr3_aa: CASSTGGRQPQHF
cdr3_nt: TGTGCCAGCAGTACAGGGGGCAGGCAGCCCCAGCATTTT

v_call: TRBV5-1
j_call: TRBJ2-1
d_call: -
clone_size: few
cdr3_aa: CASSQVGGGDEQFF
cdr3_nt: TGCGCCAGCAGCCAGGTAGGGGGAGGGGATGAGCAGTTCTTC

v_call: TRBV10-3
j_call: TRBJ1-5
d_call: -
clone_size: -
cdr3_aa: CAISDPGRGGNNQPQHF
cdr3_nt: TGTGCCATCAGTGACCCGGGCCGAGGAGGGAATAATCAGCCCCAGCATTTT

v_call: TRBV10-2
j_call: TRBJ1-3
d_call: TRBD1
clone_size: -
cdr3_aa: CASRDRGSGNTIYF
cdr3_nt: TGCGCCAGCAGAGACAGGGGCTCTGGAAACACCATATATTTT

v_call: TRBV5-1
j_call: TRBJ2-1
d_call: -
clone_size: -
cdr3_aa: CASSLYRESYNEQFF
cdr3_nt: TGCGCCAGCAGCTTGTACAGGGAAAGCTACAATGAGCAGTTCTTC

v_call: TRBV6-5
j_call: TRBJ2-7
d_call: TRBD1
clone_size: -
cdr3_aa: CASTPRQGSSYEQYF
cdr3_nt: TGTGCCAGCACCCCCCGACAGGGTAGCTCCTACGAGCAGTACTTC

v_call: TRBV4-1
j_call: TRBJ1-3
d_call: -
clone_size: -
cdr3_aa: CASSQGRSLNSGNTIYF
cdr3_nt: TGCGCCAGCAGCCAAGGCCGCAGTCTTAACTCTGGAAACACCATATATTTT

v_call: TRBV7-3
j_call: TRBJ2-1
d_call: -
clone_size: -
cdr3_aa: CASSAQTGISYNEQFF
cdr3_nt: TGTGCCAGCAGCGCACAAACAGGGATCTCCTACAATGAGCAGTTCTTC

v_call: TRBV4-1
j_call: TRBJ1-2
d_call: -
clone_size: -
cdr3_aa: CASSQEMIGGYGYTF
cdr3_nt: TGCGCCAGCAGCCAAGAGATGATAGGGGGCTATGGCTACACCTTC

v_call: TRBV5-3
j_call: TRBJ2-1
d_call: -
clone_size: -
cdr3_aa: CARSLWGLVEQFF
cdr3_nt: TGTGCCAGAAGCCTCTGGGGGCTGGTTGAGCAGTTCTTC

v_call: TRBV6-4
j_call: TRBJ2-1
d_call: TRBD2
clone_size: -
cdr3_aa: CASSVTSGRKEQFF
cdr3_nt: TGTGCCAGCAGCGTGACTAGCGGGAGGAAGGAGCAGTTCTTC

v_call: TRBV11-2
j_call: TRBJ1-4
d_call: -
clone_size: -
cdr3_aa: CASTPGATNEKLFF
cdr3_nt: TGTGCCAGCACCCCCGGTGCCACTAATGAAAAACTGTTTTTT

v_call: TRBV28
j_call: TRBJ2-5
d_call: -
clone_size: few
cdr3_aa: CASSTPTRGETQYF
cdr3_nt: TGTGCCAGCAGCACCCCAACCAGGGGCGAGACCCAGTACTTC

v_call: TRBV2
j_call: TRBJ2-1
d_call: TRBD2
clone_size: -
cdr3_aa: CASRVTSGRGNEQFF
cdr3_nt: TGTGCCAGCAGGGTGACTAGCGGGAGAGGCAATGAGCAGTTCTTC

v_call: TRBV4-3
j_call: TRBJ2-5
d_call: TRBD2
clone_size: -
cdr3_aa: CASSQGIAGGRQTQYF
cdr3_nt: TGCGCCAGCAGCCAGGGGATAGCGGGGGGCAGGCAGACCCAGTACTTC

v_call: TRBV19
j_call: TRBJ1-6
d_call: -
clone_size: -
cdr3_aa: CASSAPRDNSPLHF
cdr3_nt: TGTGCCAGTAGCGCCCCCAGGGATAATTCACCCCTCCACTTT

v_call: TRBV9
j_call: TRBJ2-7
d_call: TRBD2
clone_size: -
cdr3_aa: CASSVGLAGDYEQYF
cdr3_nt: TGTGCCAGCAGCGTAGGCCTAGCGGGGGACTACGAGCAGTACTTC

v_call: TRBV9
j_call: TRBJ1-5
d_call: -
clone_size: -
cdr3_aa: CASSPPGGTNQPQHF
cdr3_nt: TGTGCCAGCAGCCCCCCAGGCGGGACCAATCAGCCCCAGCATTTT

v_call: TRBV5-8
j_call: TRBJ1-5
d_call: -
clone_size: -
cdr3_aa: CASSLMHGSNQPQHF
cdr3_nt: TGTGCCAGCAGCTTGATGCACGGTAGCAATCAGCCCCAGCATTTT

v_call: TRBV19
j_call: TRBJ1-1
d_call: -
clone_size: -
cdr3_aa: CASSMGRAGDTSLNTEAFF
cdr3_nt: TGTGCCAGTAGTATGGGCCGAGCAGGGGACACATCTTTGAACACTGAAGCTTTCTTT